Detailed here is one T cell receptor (beta chain). Its antigen remains unidentified. This entry belongs to a study of T cells after posttransplantation cyclophosphamide. General study results and limits: Donor CD8+ memory clones often dominated recipient blood repertoires at later times.

Assay used: immunoSEQ multiplex PCR; TCRdb lists only in-frame clones, some missing. The profile shows approximately 45,000 clones, roughly nine tenths of them singletons. The junction had 5 bases not matched to a gene; V was cut back by 5 bases and J by 4 bases. The CDR3 totals 14 residues. CDR1 is MDHEN and CDR2 is SYDVKM in the germline V gene. Sample: PBMCs. The V call is TRBV28, the J call TRBJ2-1, with 7 bases that match TRBD1. The receptor's source is a woman in her 50s in good health and a related stem cell transplant donor. The CDR3 loop reads CASSPTQGYNEQFF. In DNA, the CDR3 is TGTGCCAGCAGTCCGACACAGGGGTACAATGAGCAGTTCTTC.